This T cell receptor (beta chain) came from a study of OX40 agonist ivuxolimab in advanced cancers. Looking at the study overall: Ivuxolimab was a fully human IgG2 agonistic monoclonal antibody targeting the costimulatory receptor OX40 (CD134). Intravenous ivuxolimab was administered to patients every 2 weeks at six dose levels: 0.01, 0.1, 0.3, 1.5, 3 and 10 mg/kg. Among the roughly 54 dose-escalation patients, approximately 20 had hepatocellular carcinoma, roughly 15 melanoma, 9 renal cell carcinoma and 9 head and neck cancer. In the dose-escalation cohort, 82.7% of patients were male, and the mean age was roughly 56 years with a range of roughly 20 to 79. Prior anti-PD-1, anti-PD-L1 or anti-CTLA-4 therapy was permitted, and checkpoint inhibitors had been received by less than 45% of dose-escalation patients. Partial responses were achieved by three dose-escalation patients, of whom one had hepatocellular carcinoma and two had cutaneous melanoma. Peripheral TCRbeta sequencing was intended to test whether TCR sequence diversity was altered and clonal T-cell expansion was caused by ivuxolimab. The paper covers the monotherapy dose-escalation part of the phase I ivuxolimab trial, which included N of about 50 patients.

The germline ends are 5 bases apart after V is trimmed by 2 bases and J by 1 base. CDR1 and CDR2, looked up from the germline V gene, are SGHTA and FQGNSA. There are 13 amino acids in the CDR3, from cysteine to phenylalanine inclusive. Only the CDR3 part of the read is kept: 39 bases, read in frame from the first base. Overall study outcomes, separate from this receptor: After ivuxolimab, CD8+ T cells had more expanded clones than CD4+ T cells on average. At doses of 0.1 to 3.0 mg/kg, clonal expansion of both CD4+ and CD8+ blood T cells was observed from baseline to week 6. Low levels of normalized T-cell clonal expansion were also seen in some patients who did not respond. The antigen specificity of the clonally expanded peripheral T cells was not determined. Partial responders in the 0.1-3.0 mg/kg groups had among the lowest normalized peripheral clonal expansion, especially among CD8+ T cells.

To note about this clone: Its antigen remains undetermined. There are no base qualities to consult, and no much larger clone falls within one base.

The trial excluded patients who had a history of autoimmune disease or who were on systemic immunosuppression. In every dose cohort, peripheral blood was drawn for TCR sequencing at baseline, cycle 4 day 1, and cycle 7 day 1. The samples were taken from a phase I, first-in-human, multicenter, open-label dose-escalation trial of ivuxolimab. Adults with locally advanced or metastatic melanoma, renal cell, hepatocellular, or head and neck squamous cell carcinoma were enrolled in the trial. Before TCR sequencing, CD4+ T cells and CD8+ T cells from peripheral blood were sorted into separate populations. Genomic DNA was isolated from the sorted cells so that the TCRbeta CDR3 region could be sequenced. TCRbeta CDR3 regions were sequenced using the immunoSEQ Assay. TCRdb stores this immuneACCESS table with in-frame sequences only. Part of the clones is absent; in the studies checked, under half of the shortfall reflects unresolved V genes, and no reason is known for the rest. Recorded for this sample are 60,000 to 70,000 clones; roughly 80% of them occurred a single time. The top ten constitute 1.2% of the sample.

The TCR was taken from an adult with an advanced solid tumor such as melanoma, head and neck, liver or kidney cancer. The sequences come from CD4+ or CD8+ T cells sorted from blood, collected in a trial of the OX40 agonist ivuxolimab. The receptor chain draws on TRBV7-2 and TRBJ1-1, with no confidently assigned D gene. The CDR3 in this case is CASSLRTNTEAFF. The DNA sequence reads TGTGCCAGCAGCTTACGGACGAACACTGAAGCTTTCTTT.